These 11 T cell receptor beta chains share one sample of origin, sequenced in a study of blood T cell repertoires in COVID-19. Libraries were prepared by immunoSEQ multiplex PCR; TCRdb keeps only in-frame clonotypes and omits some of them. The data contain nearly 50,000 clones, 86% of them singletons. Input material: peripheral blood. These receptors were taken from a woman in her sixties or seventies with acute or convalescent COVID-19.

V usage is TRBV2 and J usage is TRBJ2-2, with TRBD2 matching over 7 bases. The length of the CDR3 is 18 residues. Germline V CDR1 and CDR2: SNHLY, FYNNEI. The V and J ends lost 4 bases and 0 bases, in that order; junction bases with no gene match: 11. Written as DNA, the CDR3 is TGTGCCAGCAGTGGCCGGGACTACCTTATATCGAACACCGGGGAGCTGTTTTTT. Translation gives CASSGRDYLISNTGELFF.

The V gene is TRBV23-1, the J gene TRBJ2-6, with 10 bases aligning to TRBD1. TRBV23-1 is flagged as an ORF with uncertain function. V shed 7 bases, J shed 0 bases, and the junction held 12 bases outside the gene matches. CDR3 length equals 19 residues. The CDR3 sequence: CASTRRQGASPSGANVLTF. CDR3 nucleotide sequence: TGCGCCAGCACTAGACGACAGGGGGCTTCCCCCTCTGGGGCCAACGTCCTGACTTTC.

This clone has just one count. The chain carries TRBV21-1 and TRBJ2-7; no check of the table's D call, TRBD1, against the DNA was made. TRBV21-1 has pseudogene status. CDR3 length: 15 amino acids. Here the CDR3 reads CASSKADSSSYEQYF. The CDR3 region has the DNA TGTGCCAGCAGCAAAGCGGACAGTAGCTCCTACGAGCAGTACTTC.

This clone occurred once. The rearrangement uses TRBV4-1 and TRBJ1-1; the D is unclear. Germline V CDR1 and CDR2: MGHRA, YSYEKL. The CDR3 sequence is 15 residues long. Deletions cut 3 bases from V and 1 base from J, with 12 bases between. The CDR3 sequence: CASSHTFGGNTEAFF. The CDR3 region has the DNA TGCGCCAGCAGCCATACCTTCGGAGGGAACACTGAAGCTTTCTTT.

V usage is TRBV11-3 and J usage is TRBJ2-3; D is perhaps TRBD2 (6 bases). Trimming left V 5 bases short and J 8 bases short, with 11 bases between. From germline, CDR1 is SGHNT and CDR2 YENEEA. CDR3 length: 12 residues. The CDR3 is CASSLKEGTQYF. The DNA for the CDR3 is TGTGCCAGCAGCCTAAAGGAGGGTACGCAGTATTTT.

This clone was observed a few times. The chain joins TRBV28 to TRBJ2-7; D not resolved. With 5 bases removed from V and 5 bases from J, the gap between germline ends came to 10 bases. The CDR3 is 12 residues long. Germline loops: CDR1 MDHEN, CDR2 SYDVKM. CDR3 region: CASSINNHEQYF. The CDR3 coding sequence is TGTGCCAGCAGTATAAACAACCACGAGCAGTACTTC. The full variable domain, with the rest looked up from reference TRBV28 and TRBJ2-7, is DVKVTQSSRYLVKRTGEKVFLECVQDMDHENMFWYRQDPGLGLRLIYFSYDVKMKEKGDIPEGYSVSREKKERFSLILESASTNQTSMYLCASSINNHEQYFGPGTRLTVT.

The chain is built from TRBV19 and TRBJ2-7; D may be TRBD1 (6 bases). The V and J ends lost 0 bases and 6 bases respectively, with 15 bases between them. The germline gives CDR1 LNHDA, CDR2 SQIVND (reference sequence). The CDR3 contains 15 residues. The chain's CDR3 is CASSIDRTATLEQYF. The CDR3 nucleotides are TGTGCCAGTAGTATAGATAGGACAGCTACTCTCGAGCAGTACTTC. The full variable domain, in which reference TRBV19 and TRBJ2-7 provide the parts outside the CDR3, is DGGITQSPKYLFRKEGQNVTLSCEQNLNHDAMYWYRQDPGQGLRLIYYSQIVNDFQKGDIAEGYSVSREKKESFPLTVTSAQKNPTAFYLCASSIDRTATLEQYFGPGTRLTVT.

The CDR3 is CASSQGRRGGYTF. The CDR3 region has the DNA TGCGCCAGCAGCCAAGGCCGGAGGGGTGGCTACACCTTC. The V call is TRBV4-1, the J call TRBJ1-2, with a tentative D call TRBD1 (5 bases). The V end was cut by 1 base, the J end by 7 bases, with 10 bases between. CDR1 is MGHRA and CDR2 is YSYEKL in the germline V gene. The CDR3 consists of 13 residues.

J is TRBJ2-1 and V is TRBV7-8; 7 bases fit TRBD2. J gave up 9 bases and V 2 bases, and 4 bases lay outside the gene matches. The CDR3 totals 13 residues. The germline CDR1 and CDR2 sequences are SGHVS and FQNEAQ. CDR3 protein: CASSLLREGEQFF. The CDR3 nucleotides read TGTGCCAGCAGCTTACTGAGGGAGGGTGAGCAGTTCTTC.

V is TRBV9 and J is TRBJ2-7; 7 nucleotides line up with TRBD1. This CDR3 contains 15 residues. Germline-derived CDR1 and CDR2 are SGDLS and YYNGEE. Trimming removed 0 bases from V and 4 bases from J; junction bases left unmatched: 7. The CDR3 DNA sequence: TGTGCCAGCAGCGTAGGACAGGGTCCTGGGTACGAGCAGTACTTC. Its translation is CASSVGQGPGYEQYF.

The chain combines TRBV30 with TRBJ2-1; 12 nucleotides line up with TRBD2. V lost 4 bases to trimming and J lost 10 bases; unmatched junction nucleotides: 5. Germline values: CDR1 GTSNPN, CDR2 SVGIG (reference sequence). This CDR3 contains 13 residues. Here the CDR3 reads CAWILAGGKEQFF. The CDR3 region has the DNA TGTGCCTGGATACTAGCGGGAGGAAAGGAGCAGTTCTTC.